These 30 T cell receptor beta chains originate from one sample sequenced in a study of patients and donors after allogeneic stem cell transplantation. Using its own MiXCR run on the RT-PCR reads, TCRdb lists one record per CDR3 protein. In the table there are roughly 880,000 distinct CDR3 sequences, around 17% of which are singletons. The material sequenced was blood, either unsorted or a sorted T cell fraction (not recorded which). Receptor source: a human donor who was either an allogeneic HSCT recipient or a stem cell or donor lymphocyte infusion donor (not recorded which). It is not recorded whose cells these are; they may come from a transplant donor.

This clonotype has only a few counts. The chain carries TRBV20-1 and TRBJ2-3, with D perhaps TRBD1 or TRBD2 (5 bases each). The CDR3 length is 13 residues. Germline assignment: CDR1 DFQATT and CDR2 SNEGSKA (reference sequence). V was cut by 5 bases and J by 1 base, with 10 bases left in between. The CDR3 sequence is CSAGRDRTDTQYF. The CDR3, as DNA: TGCAGTGCTGGCAGGGACCGCACAGATACGCAGTATTTT.

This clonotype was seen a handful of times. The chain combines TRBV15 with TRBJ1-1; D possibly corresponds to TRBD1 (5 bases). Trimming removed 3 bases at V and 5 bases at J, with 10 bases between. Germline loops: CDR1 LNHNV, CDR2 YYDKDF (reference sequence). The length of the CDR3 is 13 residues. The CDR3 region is CATSRYGGTEAFF. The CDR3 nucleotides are TGTGCCACCAGCAGGTACGGGGGGACTGAAGCTTTCTTT.

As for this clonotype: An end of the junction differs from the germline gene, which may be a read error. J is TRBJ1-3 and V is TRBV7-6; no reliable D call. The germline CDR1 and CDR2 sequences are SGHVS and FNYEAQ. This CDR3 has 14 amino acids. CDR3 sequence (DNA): TGTGCCAGCAGCTTGTTAATCTCTGGAAACACCTTATATTTT. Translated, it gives CASSLLISGNTLYF.

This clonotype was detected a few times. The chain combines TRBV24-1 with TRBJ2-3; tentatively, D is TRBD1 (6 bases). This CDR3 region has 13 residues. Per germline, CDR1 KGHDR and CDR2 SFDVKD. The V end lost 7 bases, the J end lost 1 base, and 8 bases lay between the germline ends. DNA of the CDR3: TGTGCCACCAGGGGGGCTGGCACAGATACGCAGTATTTT. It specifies CATRGAGTDTQYF.

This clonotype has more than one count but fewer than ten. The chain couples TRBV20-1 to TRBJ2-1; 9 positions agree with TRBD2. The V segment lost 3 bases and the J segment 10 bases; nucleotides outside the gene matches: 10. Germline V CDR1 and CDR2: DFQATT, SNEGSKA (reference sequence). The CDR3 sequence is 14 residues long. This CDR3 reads CSASFGTSPKEQFF. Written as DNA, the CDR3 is TGCAGTGCTAGCTTCGGGACTAGCCCGAAAGAGCAGTTCTTC.

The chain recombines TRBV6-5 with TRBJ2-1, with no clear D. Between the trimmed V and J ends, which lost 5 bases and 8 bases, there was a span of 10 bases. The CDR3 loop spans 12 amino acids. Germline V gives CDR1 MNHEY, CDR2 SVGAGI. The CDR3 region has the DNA TGTGCCAGCAGTCCCCAGTCACATGAGCAGTTCTTC. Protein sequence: CASSPQSHEQFF.

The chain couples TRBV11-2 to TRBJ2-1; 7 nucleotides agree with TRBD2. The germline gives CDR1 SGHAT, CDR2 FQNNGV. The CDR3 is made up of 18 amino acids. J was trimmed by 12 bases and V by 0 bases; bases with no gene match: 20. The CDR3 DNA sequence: TGTGCCAGCAGCTTAGATGGGGGGGGGACGCCGAGGAGGTCGGTGCAGTTCTTC. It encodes CASSLDGGGTPRRSVQFF.

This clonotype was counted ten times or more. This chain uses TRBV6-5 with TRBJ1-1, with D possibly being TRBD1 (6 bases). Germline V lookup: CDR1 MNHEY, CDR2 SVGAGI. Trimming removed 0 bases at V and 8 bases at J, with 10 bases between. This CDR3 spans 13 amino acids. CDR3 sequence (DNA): TGTGCCAGCAGTTACTCAAACAGGGCCGAAGCTTTCTTT. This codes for CASSYSNRAEAFF.

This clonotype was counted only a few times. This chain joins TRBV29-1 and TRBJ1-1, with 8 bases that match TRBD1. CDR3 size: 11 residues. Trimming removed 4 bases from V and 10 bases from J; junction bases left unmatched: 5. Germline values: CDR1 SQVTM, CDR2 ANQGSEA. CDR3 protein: CSVVTGAGAFF. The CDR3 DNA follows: TGCAGCGTTGTGACAGGGGCAGGAGCTTTCTTT.

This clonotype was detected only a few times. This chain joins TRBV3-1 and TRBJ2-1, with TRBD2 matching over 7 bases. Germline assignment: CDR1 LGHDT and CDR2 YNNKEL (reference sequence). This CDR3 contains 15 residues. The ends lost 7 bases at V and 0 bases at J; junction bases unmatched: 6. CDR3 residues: CASTRGSLSYNEQFF. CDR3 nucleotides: TGTGCCAGCACCCGCGGGAGTCTCTCCTACAATGAGCAGTTCTTC.

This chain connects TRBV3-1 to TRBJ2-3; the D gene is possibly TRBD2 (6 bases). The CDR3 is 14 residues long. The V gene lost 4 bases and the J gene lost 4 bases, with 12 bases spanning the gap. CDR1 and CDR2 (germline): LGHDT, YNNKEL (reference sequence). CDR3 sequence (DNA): TGTGCCAGCAGCCCCGGGACTCCTTCAGATACGCAGTATTTT. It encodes CASSPGTPSDTQYF.

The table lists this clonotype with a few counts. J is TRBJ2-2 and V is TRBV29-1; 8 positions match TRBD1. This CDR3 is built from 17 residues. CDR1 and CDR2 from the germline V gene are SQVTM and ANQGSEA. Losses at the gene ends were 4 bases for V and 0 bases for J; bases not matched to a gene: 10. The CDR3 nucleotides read TGCAGCGTTGCGGCCAGGGGGCCCCAAACGAACACCGGGGAGCTGTTTTTT. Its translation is CSVAARGPQTNTGELFF.

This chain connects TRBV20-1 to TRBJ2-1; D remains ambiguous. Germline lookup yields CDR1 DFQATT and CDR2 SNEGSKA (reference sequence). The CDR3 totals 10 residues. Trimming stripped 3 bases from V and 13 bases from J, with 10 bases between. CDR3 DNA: TGCAGTGCTAGTTGGAAGGACCAGTTCTTC. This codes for CSASWKDQFF.

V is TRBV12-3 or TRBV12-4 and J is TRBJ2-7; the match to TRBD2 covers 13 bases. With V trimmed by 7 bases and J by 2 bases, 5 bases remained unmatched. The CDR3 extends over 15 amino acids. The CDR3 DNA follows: TGTGCCAGCACACCTGGACTAGCGGGGGCCTACGAGCAGTACTTC. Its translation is CASTPGLAGAYEQYF.

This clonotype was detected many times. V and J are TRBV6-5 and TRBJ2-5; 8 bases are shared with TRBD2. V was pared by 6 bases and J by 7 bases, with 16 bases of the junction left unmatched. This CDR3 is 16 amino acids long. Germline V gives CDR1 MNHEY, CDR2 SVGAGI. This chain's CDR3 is CASSYAGSTAGGTQYF. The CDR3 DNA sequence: TGTGCCAGCAGCTACGCGGGGTCGACGGCGGGGGGGACCCAGTACTTC.

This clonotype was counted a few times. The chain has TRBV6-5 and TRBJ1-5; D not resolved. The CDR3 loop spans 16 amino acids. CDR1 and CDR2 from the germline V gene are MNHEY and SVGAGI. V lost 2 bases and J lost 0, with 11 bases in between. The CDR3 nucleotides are TGTGCCAGCAGTTACCGGACTCCTGATAGCAATCAGCCCCAGCATTTT. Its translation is CASSYRTPDSNQPQHF.

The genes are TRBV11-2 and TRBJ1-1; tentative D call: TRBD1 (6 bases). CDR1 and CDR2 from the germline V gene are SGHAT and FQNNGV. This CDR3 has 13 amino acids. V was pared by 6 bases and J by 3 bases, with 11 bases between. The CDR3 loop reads CASRKDSYTEAFF. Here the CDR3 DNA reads TGTGCCAGCAGGAAGGACAGTTACACTGAAGCTTTCTTT.

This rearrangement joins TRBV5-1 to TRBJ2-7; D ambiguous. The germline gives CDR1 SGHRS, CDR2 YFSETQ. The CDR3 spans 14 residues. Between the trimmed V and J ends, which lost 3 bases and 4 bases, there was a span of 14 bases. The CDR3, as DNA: TGCGCCAGCAGCTCCTCGGGCAGACTTTACGAGCAGTACTTC. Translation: CASSSSGRLYEQYF. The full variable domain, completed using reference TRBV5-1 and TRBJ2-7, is KAGVTQTPRYLIKTRGQQVTLSCSPISGHRSVSWYQQTPGQGLQFLFEYFSETQRNKGNFPGRFSGRQFSNSRSEMNVSTLELGDSALYLCASSSSGRLYEQYFGPGTRLTVT.

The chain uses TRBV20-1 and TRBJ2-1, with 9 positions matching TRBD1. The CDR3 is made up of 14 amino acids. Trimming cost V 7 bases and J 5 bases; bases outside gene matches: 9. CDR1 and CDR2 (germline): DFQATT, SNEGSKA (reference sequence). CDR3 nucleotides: TGCAGTGTTTGGAACAGGGGGCTCAACAATGAGCAGTTCTTC. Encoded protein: CSVWNRGLNNEQFF.

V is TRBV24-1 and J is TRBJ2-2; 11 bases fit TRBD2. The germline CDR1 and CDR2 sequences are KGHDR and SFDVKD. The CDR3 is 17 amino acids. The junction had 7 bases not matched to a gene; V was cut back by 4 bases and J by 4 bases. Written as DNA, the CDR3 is TGTGCCACCAGTGACGGACTAGCGGGTTACTCCACCGGGGAGCTGTTTTTT. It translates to CATSDGLAGYSTGELFF.

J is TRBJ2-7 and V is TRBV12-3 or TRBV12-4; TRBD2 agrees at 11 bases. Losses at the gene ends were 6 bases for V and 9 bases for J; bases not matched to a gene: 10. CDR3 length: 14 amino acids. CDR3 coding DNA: TGTGCCAGCAGGACACTAGCGGGAGCCCGCGGGCAGTACTTC. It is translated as CASRTLAGARGQYF.

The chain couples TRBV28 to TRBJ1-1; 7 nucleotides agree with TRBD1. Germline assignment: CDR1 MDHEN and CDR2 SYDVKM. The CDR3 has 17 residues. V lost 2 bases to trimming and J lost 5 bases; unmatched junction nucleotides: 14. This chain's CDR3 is CASSLHYVDRRTTEAFF. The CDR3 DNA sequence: TGTGCCAGCAGTTTACATTATGTGGACAGGCGAACAACTGAAGCTTTCTTT.

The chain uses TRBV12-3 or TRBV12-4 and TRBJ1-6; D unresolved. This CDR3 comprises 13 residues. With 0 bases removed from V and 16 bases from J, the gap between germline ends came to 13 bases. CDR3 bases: TGTGCCAGCAGTTTAGCGACCTCCCCTCTACTCCACTTT. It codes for CASSLATSPLLHF.

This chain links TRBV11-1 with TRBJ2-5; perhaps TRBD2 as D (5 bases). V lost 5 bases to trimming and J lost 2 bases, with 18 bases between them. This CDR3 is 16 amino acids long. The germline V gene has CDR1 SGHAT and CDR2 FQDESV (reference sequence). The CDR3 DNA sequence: TGTGCCAGCAGCCACCCCACCCGGGGAATACAAGAGACCCAGTACTTC. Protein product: CASSHPTRGIQETQYF.

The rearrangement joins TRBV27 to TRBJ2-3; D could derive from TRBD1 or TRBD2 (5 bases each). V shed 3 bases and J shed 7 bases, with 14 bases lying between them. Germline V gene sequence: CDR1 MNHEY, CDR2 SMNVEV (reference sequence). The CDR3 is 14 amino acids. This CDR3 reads CASSFGTNWNTQYF. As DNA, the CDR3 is TGTGCCAGCAGTTTCGGGACCAATTGGAATACGCAGTATTTT.

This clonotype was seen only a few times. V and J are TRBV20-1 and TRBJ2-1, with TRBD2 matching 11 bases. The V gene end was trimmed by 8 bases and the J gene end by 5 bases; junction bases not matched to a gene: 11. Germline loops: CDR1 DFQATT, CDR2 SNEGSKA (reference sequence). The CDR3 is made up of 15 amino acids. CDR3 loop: CSLVPGLAEDNEQFF. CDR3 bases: TGCAGTTTAGTACCGGGACTAGCGGAGGACAATGAGCAGTTCTTC.

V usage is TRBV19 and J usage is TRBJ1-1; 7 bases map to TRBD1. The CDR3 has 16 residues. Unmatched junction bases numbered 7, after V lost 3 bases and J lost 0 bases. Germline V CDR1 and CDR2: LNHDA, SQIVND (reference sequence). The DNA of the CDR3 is TGTGCCAGTAGTATGGGGTCAGGGGGTATGAACACTGAAGCTTTCTTT. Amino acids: CASSMGSGGMNTEAFF.

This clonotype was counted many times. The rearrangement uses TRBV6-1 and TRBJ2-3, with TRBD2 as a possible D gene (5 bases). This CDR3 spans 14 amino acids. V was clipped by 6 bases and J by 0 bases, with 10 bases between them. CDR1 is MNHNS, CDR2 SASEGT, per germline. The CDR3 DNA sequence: TGTGCCAGCAGCCGCGGGTCTAGCACAGATACGCAGTATTTT. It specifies CASSRGSSTDTQYF.

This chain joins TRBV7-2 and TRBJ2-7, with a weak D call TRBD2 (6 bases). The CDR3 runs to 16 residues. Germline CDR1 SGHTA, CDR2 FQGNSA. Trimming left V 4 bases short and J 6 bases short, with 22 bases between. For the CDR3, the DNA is TGTGCCAGCAGCTCGCCTGATAGACTAGGTCTCTTCGAGCAGTACTTC. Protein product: CASSSPDRLGLFEQYF. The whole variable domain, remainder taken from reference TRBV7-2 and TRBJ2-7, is GAGVSQSPSNKVTEKGKDVELRCDPISGHTALYWYRQSLGQGLEFLIYFQGNSAPDKSGLPSDRFSAERTGGSVSTLTIQRTQQEDSAVYLCASSSPDRLGLFEQYFGPGTRLTVT.

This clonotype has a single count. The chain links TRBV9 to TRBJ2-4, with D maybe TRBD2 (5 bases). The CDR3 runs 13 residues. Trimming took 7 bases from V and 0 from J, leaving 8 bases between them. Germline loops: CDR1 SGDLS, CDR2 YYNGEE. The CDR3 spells CASGGEAKNIQYF. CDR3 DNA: TGTGCCAGCGGAGGAGAAGCCAAAAACATTCAGTACTTC.